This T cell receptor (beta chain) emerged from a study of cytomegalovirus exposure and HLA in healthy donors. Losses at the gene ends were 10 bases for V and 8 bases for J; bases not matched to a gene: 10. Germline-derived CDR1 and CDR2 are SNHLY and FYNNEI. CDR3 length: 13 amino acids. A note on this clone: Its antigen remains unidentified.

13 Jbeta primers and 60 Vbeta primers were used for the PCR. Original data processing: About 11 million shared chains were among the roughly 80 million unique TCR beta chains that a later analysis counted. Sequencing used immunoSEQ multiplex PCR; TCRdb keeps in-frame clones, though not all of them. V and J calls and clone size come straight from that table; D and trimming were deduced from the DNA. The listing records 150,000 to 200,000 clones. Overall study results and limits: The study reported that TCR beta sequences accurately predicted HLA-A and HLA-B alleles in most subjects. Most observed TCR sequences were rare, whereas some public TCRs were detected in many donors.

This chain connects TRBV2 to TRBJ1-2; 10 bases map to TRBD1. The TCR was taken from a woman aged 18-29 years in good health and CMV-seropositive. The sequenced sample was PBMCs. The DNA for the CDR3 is TGTGCCACTACCGGGACAGGGGACGTCGGCTACACCTTC. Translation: CATTGTGDVGYTF. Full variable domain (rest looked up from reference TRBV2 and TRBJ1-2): EPEVTQTPSHQVTQMGQEVILRCVPISNHLYFYWYRQILGQKVEFLVSFYNNEISEKSEIFDDQFSVERPDGSNFTLKIRSTKLEDSAMYFCATTGTGDVGYTFGSGTRLTVV.